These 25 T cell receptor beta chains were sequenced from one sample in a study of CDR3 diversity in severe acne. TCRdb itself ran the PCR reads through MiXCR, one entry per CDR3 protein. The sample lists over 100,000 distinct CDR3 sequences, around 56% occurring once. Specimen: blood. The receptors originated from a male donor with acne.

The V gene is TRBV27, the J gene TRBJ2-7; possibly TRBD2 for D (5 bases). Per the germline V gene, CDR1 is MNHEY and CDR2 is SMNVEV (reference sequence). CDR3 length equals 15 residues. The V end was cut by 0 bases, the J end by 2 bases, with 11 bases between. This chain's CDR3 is CASSLSVEGTYEQYF. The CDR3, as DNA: TGTGCCAGCAGTTTATCGGTAGAGGGAACCTACGAGCAGTACTTC.

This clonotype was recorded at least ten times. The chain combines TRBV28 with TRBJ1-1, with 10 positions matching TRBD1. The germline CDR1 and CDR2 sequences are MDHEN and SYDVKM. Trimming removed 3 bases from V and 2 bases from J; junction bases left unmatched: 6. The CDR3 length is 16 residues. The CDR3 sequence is CASSLGGDRGNTEAFF. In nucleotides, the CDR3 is TGTGCCAGCAGTTTGGGGGGGGACAGGGGAAACACTGAAGCTTTCTTT. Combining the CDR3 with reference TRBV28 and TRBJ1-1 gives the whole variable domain DVKVTQSSRYLVKRTGEKVFLECVQDMDHENMFWYRQDPGLGLRLIYFSYDVKMKEKGDIPEGYSVSREKKERFSLILESASTNQTSMYLCASSLGGDRGNTEAFFGQGTRLTVV.

The CDR3 spells CSARTGMHEQYF. The CDR3 DNA reads as TGCAGTGCTAGAACAGGGATGCACGAGCAGTACTTC. V usage is TRBV20-1 and J usage is TRBJ2-7; TRBD1 might be the D (6 bases). V was shortened by 2 bases and J by 5 bases, with 10 bases between the two germline ends. CDR1 is DFQATT, CDR2 SNEGSKA, per germline (reference sequence). CDR3 length equals 12 residues.

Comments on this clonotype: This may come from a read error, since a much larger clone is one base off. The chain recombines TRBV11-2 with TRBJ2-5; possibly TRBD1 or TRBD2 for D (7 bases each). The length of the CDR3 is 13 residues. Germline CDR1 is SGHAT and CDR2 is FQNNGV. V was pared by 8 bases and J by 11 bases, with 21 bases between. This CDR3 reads CASLQGGLNEQYF. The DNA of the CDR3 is TGTGCCAGCCTTCAGGGGGGGCTTAATGAGCAGTACTTC.

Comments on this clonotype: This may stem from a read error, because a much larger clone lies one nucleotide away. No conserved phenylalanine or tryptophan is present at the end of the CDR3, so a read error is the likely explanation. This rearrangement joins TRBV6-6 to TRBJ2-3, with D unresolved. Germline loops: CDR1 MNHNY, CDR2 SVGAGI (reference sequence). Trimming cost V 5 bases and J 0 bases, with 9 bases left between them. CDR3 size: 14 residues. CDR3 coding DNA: TGTGCCAGCAGTCCCAGATCTAGCACAGATACGCAGTATCTT. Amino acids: CASSPRSSTDTQYL.

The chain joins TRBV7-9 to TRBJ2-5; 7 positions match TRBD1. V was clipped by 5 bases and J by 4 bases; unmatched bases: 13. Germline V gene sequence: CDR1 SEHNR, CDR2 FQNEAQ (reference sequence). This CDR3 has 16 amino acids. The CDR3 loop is CASSPMTRGSGETQYF. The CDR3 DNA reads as TGTGCCAGCAGCCCAATGACCAGGGGGAGCGGAGAGACCCAGTACTTC.

The CDR3 sequence: CASSKPGTGNTEAFF. CDR3 bases: TGTGCCAGCAGTAAACCCGGGACAGGGAACACTGAAGCTTTCTTT. V and J are TRBV5-4 and TRBJ1-1, with TRBD1 matching 8 bases. Germline V gene lookup returns CDR1 SGHNT and CDR2 YYREEE (reference sequence). V was pared by 5 bases and J by 1 base, with 7 bases of the junction left unmatched. The CDR3 length is 15 residues.

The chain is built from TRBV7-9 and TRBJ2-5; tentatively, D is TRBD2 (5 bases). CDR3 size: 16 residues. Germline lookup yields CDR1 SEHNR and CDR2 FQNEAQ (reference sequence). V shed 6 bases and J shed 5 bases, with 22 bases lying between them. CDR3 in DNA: TGTGCCAGCAGTGCTATCGACTACGCTCGACGGGAGACCCAGTACTTC. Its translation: CASSAIDYARRETQYF.

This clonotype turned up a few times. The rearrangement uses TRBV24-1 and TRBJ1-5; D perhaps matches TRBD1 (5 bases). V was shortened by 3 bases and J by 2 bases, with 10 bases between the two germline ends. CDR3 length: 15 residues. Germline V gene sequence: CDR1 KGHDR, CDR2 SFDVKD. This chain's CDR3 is CATSDQTEGNQPQHF. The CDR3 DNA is TGTGCCACCAGTGATCAGACAGAAGGCAATCAGCCCCAGCATTTT.

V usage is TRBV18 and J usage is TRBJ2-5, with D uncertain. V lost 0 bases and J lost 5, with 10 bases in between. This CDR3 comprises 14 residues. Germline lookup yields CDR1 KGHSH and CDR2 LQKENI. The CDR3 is CASSPPESRETQYF. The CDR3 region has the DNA TGTGCCAGCTCACCACCGGAATCGCGGGAGACCCAGTACTTC.

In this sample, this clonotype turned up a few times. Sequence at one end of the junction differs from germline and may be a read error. The DNA for the CDR3 is TGCGCCAGCGGCCAAGAGACCCAGTACTTC. This encodes CASGQETQYF. V and J are TRBV4-3 and TRBJ2-5, with unresolved D. This CDR3 contains 10 residues. Looked up from germline, CDR1 is LGHNA and CDR2 is YSLEER.

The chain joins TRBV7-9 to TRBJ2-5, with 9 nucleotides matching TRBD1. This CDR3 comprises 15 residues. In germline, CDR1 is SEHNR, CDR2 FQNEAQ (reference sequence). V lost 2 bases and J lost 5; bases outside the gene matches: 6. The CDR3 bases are TGTGCCAGCAGCTTACCCCGGACAGGGGCTGAGACCCAGTACTTC. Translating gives CASSLPRTGAETQYF.

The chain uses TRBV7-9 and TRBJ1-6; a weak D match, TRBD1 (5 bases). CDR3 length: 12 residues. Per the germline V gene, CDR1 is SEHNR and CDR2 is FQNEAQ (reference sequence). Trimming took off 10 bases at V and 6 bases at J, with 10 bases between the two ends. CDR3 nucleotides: TGTGCCAACCGACAGACTAATTCACCCCTCCACTTT. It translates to CANRQTNSPLHF.

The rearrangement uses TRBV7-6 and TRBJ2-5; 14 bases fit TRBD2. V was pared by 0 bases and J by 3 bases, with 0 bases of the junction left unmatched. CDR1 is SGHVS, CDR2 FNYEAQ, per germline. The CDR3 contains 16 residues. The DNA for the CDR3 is TGTGCCAGCAGCTTAGCGGGACTAGCGGGAGAAGAGACCCAGTACTTC. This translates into CASSLAGLAGEETQYF.

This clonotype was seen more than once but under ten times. This chain's CDR3 is CASSKGTSDGTYEQYF. The CDR3 coding sequence is TGTGCCAGCAGCAAAGGAACTAGCGACGGAACCTACGAGCAGTACTTC. This sequence joins TRBV7-9 and TRBJ2-7; 7 bases are shared with TRBD2. V dropped 5 bases and J dropped 2; count of bases not matched to a gene: 12. This CDR3 has 16 amino acids. Per the germline V gene, CDR1 is SEHNR and CDR2 is FQNEAQ (reference sequence).

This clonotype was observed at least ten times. The CDR3 spells CASSESTVRGTDTQYF. The CDR3 DNA is TGCGCCAGCAGTGAGTCAACCGTCAGAGGCACAGATACGCAGTATTTT. This chain joins TRBV10-1 and TRBJ2-3; D is ambiguous. In germline, CDR1 is WNHNN, CDR2 SYGVQD (reference sequence). CDR3 length equals 16 residues. V was clipped by 0 bases and J by 1 base, with 11 bases between them.

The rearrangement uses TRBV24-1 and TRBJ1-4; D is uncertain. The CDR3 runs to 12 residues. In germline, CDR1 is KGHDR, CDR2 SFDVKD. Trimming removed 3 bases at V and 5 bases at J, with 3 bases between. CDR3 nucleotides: TGTGCCACCAGTGATATAAATGAAAAACTGTTTTTT. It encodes CATSDINEKLFF.

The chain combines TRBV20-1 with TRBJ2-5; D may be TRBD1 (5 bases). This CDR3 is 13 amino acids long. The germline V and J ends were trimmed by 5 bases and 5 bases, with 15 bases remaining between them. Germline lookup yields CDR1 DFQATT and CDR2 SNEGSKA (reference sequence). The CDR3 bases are TGCAGTGCTCCGATCGGACCAGGGGAGACCCAGTACTTC. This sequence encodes CSAPIGPGETQYF.

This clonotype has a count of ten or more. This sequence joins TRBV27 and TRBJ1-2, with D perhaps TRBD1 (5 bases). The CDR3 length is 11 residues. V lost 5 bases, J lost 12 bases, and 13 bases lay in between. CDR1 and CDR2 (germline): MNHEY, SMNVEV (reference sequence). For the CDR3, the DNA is TGTGCCAGCAGTGCCAGGGACGAAAACACCTTC. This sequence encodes CASSARDENTF.

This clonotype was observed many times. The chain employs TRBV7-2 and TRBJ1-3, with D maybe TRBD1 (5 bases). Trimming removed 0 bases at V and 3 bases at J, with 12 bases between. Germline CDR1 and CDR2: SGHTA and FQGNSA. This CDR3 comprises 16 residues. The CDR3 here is CASSLAGRGSGNTIYF. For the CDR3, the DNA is TGTGCCAGCAGCTTAGCGGGTAGGGGAAGTGGAAACACCATATATTTT. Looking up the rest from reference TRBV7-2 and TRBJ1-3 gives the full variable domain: GAGVSQSPSNKVTEKGKDVELRCDPISGHTALYWYRQSLGQGLEFLIYFQGNSAPDKSGLPSDRFSAERTGGSVSTLTIQRTQQEDSAVYLCASSLAGRGSGNTIYFGEGSWLTVV.

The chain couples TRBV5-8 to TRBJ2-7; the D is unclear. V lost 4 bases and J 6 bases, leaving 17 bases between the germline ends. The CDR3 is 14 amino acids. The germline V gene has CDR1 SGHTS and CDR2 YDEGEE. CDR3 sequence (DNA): TGTGCCAGCAGCATGGACGGCCGAAGACTCGAGCAGTACTTC. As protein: CASSMDGRRLEQYF.

CDR3 in amino acids: CSAVPSQGEQPQHF. CDR3 coding DNA: TGCAGTGCCGTCCCCTCACAGGGGGAGCAGCCCCAGCATTTT. The chain carries TRBV20-1 and TRBJ1-5; 8 bases are shared with TRBD1. Trimming cost V 6 bases and J 7 bases; bases outside gene matches: 11. This CDR3 spans 14 amino acids. Germline assignment: CDR1 DFQATT and CDR2 SNEGSKA (reference sequence).

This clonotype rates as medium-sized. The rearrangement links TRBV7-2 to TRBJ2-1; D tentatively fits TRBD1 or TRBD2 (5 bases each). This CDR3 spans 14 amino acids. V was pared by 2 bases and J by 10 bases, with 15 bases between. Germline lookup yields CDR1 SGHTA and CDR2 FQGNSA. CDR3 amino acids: CASSLRGDALEQFF. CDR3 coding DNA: TGTGCCAGCAGCTTAAGAGGGGATGCATTAGAGCAGTTCTTC. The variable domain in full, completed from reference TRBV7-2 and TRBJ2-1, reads GAGVSQSPSNKVTEKGKDVELRCDPISGHTALYWYRQSLGQGLEFLIYFQGNSAPDKSGLPSDRFSAERTGGSVSTLTIQRTQQEDSAVYLCASSLRGDALEQFFGPGTRLTVL.

The CDR3 DNA follows: TGCAGCGTTAAGGGACTAGCGGGAGGACGCGAGCAGTACTTC. It specifies CSVKGLAGGREQYF. The chain recombines TRBV29-1 with TRBJ2-7; 15 nucleotides match TRBD2. This CDR3 has 14 residues. V was clipped by 5 bases and J by 6 bases; unmatched bases: 5. Germline V gene data show CDR1 as SQVTM and CDR2 as ANQGSEA.

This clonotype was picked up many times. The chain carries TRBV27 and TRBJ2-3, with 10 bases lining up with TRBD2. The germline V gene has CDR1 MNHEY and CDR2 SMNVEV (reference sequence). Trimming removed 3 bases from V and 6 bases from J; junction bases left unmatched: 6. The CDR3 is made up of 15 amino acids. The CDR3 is CASSFLAGVVDTQYF. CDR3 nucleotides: TGTGCCAGCAGTTTTCTAGCGGGAGTAGTGGATACGCAGTATTTT.